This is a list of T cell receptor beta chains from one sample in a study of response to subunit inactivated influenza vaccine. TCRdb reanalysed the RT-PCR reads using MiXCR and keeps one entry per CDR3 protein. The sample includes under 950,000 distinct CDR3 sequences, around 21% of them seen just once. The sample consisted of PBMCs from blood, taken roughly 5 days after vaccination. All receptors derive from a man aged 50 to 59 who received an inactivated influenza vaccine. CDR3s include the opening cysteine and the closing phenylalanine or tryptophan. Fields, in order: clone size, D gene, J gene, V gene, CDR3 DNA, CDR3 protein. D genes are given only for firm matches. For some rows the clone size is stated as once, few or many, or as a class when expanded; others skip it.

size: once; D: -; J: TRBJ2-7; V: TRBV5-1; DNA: TGCGCCAGCAGCTTGGAGGCAGGATTCTACGAGCAGTACTTC; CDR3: CASSLEAGFYEQYF
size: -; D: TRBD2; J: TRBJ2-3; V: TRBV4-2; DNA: TGTGCCAGCAGCCCTCGTAGCGGGGGGCTTGGAGATACGCAGTATTTT; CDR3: CASSPRSGGLGDTQYF
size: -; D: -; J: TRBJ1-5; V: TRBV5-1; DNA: TGCGCCAGCAGCCCTGACAGCTACAATCAGCCCCAGCATTTT; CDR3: CASSPDSYNQPQHF
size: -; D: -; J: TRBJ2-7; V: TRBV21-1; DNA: TGTGCCAGCATAACAGTTTCTTCCTCCTACGAGCAGTACTTC; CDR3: CASITVSSSYEQYF
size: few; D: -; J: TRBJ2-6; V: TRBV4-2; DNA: TGTGCCAGCAGCCACGGACGTTACTCTGGGGCCAACGTCCTGACTTTC; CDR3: CASSHGRYSGANVLTF
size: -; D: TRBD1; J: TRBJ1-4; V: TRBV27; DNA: TGTGCCAGCAGGCTAACAGGGGTGAAGGAAAAACTGTTTTTT; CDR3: CASRLTGVKEKLFF
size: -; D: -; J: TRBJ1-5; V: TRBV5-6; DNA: TGTGCCAGCGGCTCCGGAGGATCTAGCAATCAGCCCCAGCATTTT; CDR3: CASGSGGSSNQPQHF
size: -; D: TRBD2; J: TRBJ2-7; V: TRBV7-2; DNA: TGTGCCAGCAGCCGCTCGGGACTAGCGGGCAACTCCTACGAGCAGTACTTC; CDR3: CASSRSGLAGNSYEQYF
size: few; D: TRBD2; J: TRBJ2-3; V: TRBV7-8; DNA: TGTGCCAGCAGCTTATCCCTAGCGGTCACGGCAGATACGCAGTATTTT; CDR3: CASSLSLAVTADTQYF
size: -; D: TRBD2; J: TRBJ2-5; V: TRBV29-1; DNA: TGCAGCGTTGGAAGGAGGTTGACTAGCGGGGGGGCCTTGAGAGAGACCCAGTACTTC; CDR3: CSVGRRLTSGGALRETQYF
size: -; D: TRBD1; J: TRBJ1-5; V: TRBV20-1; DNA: TGCAGTGCTAGTTACAGGGGCTTCAATCAGCCCCAGCATTTT; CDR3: CSASYRGFNQPQHF
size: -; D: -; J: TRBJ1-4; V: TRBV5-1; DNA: TGCGCCAGCAGCTTGGCCGGGGGCGATGGGGCAACTAATGAAAAACTGTTTTTT; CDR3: CASSLAGGDGATNEKLFF
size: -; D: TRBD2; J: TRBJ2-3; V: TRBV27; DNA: TGTGCCACAGGATGGGGGGGAGCAGATACGCAGTATTTT; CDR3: CATGWGGADTQYF
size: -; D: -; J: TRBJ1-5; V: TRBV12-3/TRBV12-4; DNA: TGTGCCAGCCAAGGACGGCCCTTGGAACCCCAGCATTTT; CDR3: CASQGRPLEPQHF
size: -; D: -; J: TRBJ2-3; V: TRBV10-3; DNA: TGTGCCATCAGTGTGGAAAGGACGCCCACAGATACGCAGTATTTT; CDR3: CAISVERTPTDTQYF
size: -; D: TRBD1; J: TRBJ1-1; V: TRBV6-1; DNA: TGTGCCAGCAGGTCCGGGACAGGTAACTTGAACACTGAAGCTTTCTTT; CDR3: CASRSGTGNLNTEAFF
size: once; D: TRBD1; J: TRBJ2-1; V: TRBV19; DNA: TGTGCCAGTAGTATAAACAGGGGCTACAATGAGCAGTTCTTC; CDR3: CASSINRGYNEQFF
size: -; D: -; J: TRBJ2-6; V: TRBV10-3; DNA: TGTGCCATCGGGCAGAGATACAACTCTGGGGCCAACGTCCTGACTTTC; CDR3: CAIGQRYNSGANVLTF
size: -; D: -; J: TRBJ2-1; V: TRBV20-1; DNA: TGCAGTGCTAGACCCCTCGATCCGAACAATGAGCAGTTCTTC; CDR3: CSARPLDPNNEQFF
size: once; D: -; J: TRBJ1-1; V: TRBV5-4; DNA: TGTGCCAGCAGCTTGGGGCCACTTAGGGGGAGCACTGAAGCTTTCTTT; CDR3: CASSLGPLRGSTEAFF
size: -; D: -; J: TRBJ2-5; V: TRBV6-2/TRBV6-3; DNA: TGTGCCAGCAGTTATCTTATAGAGACCCAGTACTTC; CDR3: CASSYLIETQYF
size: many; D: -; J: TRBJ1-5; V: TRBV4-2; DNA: TGTGCCAGCAGCCAAGAAATCGGCAGCAATCAGCCCCAGCATTTT; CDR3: CASSQEIGSNQPQHF
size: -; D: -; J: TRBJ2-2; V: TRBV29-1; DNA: TGCAGCGTTGCGGGTTTCCTCTCCACCGGGGAGCTGTTTTTT; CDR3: CSVAGFLSTGELFF
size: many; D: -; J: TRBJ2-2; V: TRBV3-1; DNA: TGTGCCAGCATGGGAGCGGGGACAACGACCGGGGAGCTGTTTTTT; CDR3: CASMGAGTTTGELFF
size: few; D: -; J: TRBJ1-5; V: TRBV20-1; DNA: TGCAGTGCAACAGGGTATAGCAATCAGCCCCAGCATTTT; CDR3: CSATGYSNQPQHF
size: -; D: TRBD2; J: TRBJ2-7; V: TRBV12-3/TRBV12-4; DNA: TGTGCCAGCAGAAGAAATAGCGGGAGACAGTACGAGCAGTACTTC; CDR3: CASRRNSGRQYEQYF
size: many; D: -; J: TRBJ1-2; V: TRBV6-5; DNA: TGTGCCAGCACTCCGGGCGGCTATGGCTACACCTTC; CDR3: CASTPGGYGYTF
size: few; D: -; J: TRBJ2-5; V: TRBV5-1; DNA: TGCGCCAGCAGCCCCATTGCCCAGCAAGAGACCCAGTACTTC; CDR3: CASSPIAQQETQYF
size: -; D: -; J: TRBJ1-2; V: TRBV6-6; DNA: TGTGCCAGCACCCACAGGCAGAACTATGGCTACACCTTC; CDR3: CASTHRQNYGYTF
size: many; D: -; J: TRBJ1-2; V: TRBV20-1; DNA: TGCAGTGCTAAAGGTTTGGAATATGGCTACACCTTC; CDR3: CSAKGLEYGYTF
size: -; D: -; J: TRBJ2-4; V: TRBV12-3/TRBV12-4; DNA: TGTGCCAGCAGTTTAGGGAGTTTAAACATTCAGTACTTC; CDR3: CASSLGSLNIQYF
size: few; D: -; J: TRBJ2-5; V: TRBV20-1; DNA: TGCAGTGCTGAGAGGCGGGGGCGAGAAGAGACCCAGTACTTC; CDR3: CSAERRGREETQYF
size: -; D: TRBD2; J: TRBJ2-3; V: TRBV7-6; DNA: TGTGCCAGCAGCGAAGAACTAGCGGGGCCCACAGATACGCAGTATTTT; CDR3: CASSEELAGPTDTQYF
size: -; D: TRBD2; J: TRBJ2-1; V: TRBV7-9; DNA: TGTGCCAGCAGCTTAGTGGCGGGAGGGCCTTGGTATGAGCAGTTCTTC; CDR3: CASSLVAGGPWYEQFF
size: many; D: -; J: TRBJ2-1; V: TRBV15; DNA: TGTGCCACCAGCAGAGAGAGGGCGAGGGGCAATGAGCAGTTCTTC; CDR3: CATSRERARGNEQFF
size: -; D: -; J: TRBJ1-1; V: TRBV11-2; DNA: TGTGCCAGCAGCTTATCGGAGGTGGGCACTGAAGCTTTCTTT; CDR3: CASSLSEVGTEAFF
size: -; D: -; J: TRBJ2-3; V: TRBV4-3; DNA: TGCGCCAGCAGCCAAGATGAGGCCGGTAGAGGATACACAGATACGCAGTATTTT; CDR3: CASSQDEAGRGYTDTQYF
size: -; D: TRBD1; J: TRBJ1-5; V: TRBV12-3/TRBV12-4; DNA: TGTGCCAGCAGCGGTACGACAGGGGCCAATCAGCCCCAGCATTTT; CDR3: CASSGTTGANQPQHF
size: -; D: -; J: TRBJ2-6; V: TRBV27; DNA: TGTGCCAGCAGCATTACTGGGGCCAACGTCCTGACTTTC; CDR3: CASSITGANVLTF
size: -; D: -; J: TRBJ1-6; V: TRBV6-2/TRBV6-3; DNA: TGTGCCACGGAAATTTCACAGGGTCCGAATTCACCCCTCCACTTT; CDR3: CATEISQGPNSPLHF
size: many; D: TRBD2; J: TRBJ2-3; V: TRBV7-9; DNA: TGTGCCAGCAGCCTGAGGACTAGCGGGAGAGTAGATACGCAGTATTTT; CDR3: CASSLRTSGRVDTQYF